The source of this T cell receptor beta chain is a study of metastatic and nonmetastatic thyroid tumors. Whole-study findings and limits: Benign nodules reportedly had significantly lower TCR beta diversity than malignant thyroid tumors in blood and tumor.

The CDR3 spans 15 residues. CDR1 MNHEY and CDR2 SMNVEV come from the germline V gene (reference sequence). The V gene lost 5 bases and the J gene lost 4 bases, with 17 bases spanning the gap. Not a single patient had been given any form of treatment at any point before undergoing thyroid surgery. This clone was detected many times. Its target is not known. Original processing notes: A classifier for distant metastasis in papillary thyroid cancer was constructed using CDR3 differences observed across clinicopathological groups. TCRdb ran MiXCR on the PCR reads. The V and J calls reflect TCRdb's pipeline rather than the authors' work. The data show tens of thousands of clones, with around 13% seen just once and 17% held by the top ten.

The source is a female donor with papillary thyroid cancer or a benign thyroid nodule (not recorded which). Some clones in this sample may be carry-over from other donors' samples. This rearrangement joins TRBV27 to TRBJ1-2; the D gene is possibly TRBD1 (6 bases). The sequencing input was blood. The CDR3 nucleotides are TGTGCCAGCAGTGCCCGGGCAGGGGACTTCTATGGCTACACCTTC. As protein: CASSARAGDFYGYTF.